The 16 T cell receptor beta chains below all came from one sample that was sequenced in a study of blood T cell repertoires in COVID-19 (dated by TCRdb to 2020 to 2021). The protocol used for the library was the immunoSEQ multiplex PCR assay. TCRdb re-hosts the immuneACCESS table, in-frame sequences only. Its copies lack some clones; in the studies checked, an unresolved V gene accounts for under half of them, and the cause for the rest is not known. This sample is represented by a few hundred thousand clones; roughly 87% of them were singletons. The ten largest clonotypes hold 1% of the sample. Material for sequencing was PBMCs or T cells enriched from blood (not recorded which). These receptor sequences come from a woman aged 25 to 45 who had recovered from COVID-19.

The chain is built from TRBV7-8 and TRBJ1-2; 11 bases are a match to TRBD1. Germline values: CDR1 SGHVS, CDR2 FQNEAQ. V shed 3 bases, J shed 6 bases, and the junction held 9 bases outside the gene matches. This CDR3 is 16 amino acids long. The chain's CDR3 is CASSLAGTGGRNGYTF. The CDR3 nucleotides are TGTGCCAGCAGCTTGGCCGGGACAGGGGGGCGTAATGGCTACACCTTC.

The genes are TRBV27 and TRBJ2-7, with 9 bases matching TRBD1. Trimming removed 3 bases from V and 0 bases from J; junction bases left unmatched: 3. The V gene's germline CDR1 is MNHEY and CDR2 SMNVEV (reference sequence). The CDR3 loop spans 15 amino acids. CDR3 DNA: TGTGCCAGCAGTTTTTGGGGACAGGGCTCCTACGAGCAGTACTTC. This gives the protein CASSFWGQGSYEQYF.

The V gene is TRBV6-5, the J gene TRBJ2-7; D uncertain. Trimming took off 7 bases at V and 6 bases at J, with 19 bases between the two ends. From germline, CDR1 is MNHEY and CDR2 SVGAGI. The CDR3 loop spans 14 amino acids. The CDR3 loop is CASTILDGSGEQYF. Here the CDR3 DNA reads TGTGCCAGCACGATCCTGGATGGGTCAGGCGAGCAGTACTTC.

The chain is built from TRBV5-1 and TRBJ1-6; D is uncertain. The V gene lost 2 bases and the J gene lost 5 bases, with 8 bases spanning the gap. The length of the CDR3 is 14 residues. Per the germline V gene, CDR1 is SGHRS and CDR2 is YFSETQ. In DNA, the CDR3 is TGCGCCAGCAGCTTTACAGATGATAATTCACCCCTCCACTTT. Its protein is CASSFTDDNSPLHF. Full variable domain (rest looked up from reference TRBV5-1 and TRBJ1-6): KAGVTQTPRYLIKTRGQQVTLSCSPISGHRSVSWYQQTPGQGLQFLFEYFSETQRNKGNFPGRFSGRQFSNSRSEMNVSTLELGDSALYLCASSFTDDNSPLHFGNGTRLTVT.

V and J are TRBV7-9 and TRBJ2-1; unclear D gene. The germline V gene encodes CDR1 SEHNR and CDR2 FQNEAQ (reference sequence). The CDR3 totals 12 residues. V lost 3 bases and J 6 bases, leaving 6 bases between the germline ends. The CDR3 coding sequence is TGTGCCAGCAGCTTTAGAGGCAATGAGCAGTTCTTC. Residues: CASSFRGNEQFF.

The CDR3 coding sequence is TGTGCCAGCAGCCTCTTATCAGGTCCCGGGGAGCTGTTTTTT. It codes for CASSLLSGPGELFF. The chain recombines TRBV3-1 (or the pseudogene TRBV3-2) with TRBJ2-2; no reliable D call. The CDR3 length is 14 residues. Germline V gives CDR1 LGHDT, CDR2 YNNKEL (reference sequence). V was pared by 4 bases and J by 6 bases, with 12 bases between.

V and J are TRBV10-2 and TRBJ2-5; possible D gene TRBD2, 5 bases. The CDR3 extends over 13 amino acids. CDR1 and CDR2 (germline): WSHSY, SAAADI. V lost 3 bases and J 9 bases, leaving 14 bases between the germline ends. The CDR3 sequence: CASSDVDPRAQYF. The CDR3 DNA reads as TGCGCCAGCAGTGACGTCGACCCGAGGGCCCAGTACTTC.

The chain is built from TRBV6-1 and TRBJ1-6, with TRBD1 matching 12 bases. Per the germline V gene, CDR1 is MNHNS and CDR2 is SASEGT. This CDR3 spans 17 amino acids. J was trimmed by 9 bases and V by 4 bases; bases with no gene match: 10. This CDR3 is CASSGAGTGGAGSPLHF. The CDR3 bases are TGTGCCAGCAGTGGCGCCGGGACAGGGGGCGCGGGTTCACCCCTCCACTTT.

The chain recombines TRBV4-3 with TRBJ2-7, with a possible D match to TRBD2 (7 bases). The germline V gene encodes CDR1 LGHNA and CDR2 YSLEER. The CDR3 length is 15 residues. Trimming left V 3 bases short and J 5 bases short, with 17 bases between. CDR3 residues: CASSQAWGGGDEQYF. DNA of the CDR3: TGCGCCAGCAGCCAGGCATGGGGGGGCGGCGACGAGCAGTACTTC.

The chain recombines TRBV27 with TRBJ2-2; TRBD1 might be the D (5 bases). CDR1 and CDR2 (germline): MNHEY, SMNVEV (reference sequence). V lost 5 bases, J lost 7 bases, and 17 bases lay in between. CDR3 size: 15 residues. This chain's CDR3 is CASSPTLGVGGELFF. The CDR3 DNA is TGTGCCAGCAGTCCAACCCTAGGGGTCGGCGGGGAGCTGTTTTTT.

In its sample, this clone was seen once. This chain links TRBV5-5 with TRBJ2-2; D perhaps matches TRBD1 (6 bases). The CDR3 consists of 15 residues. CDR1 is SGHKS and CDR2 is YYEKEE in the germline V gene (reference sequence). The ends were cut back, 5 bases at V and 4 bases at J, with 15 bases in the middle. CDR3 nucleotides: TGTGCCAGCAGAGGTCAGGGGCCAGGCACCGGGGAGCTGTTTTTT. Translated: CASRGQGPGTGELFF.

V usage is TRBV4-1 and J usage is TRBJ1-5; D might be TRBD1 (6 bases). Germline V gene sequence: CDR1 MGHRA, CDR2 YSYEKL. CDR3 length: 13 residues. V was cut by 4 bases and J by 4 bases, with 8 bases left in between. CDR3 sequence: CASSPQGNQPQHF. CDR3 DNA sequence: TGCGCCAGCAGCCCACAGGGAAATCAGCCCCAGCATTTT.

This clone was detected a few times. The chain carries TRBV9 and TRBJ2-1; 8 positions match TRBD1. Germline V gene sequence: CDR1 SGDLS, CDR2 YYNGEE. Trimming at V came to 3 bases and at J to 3 bases, leaving 5 bases not matched to a gene. The CDR3 contains 15 residues. CDR3 amino acids: CASSAGQGLYNEQFF. The CDR3 DNA reads as TGTGCCAGCAGCGCCGGACAGGGCCTCTACAATGAGCAGTTCTTC.

V usage is TRBV18 and J usage is TRBJ2-3, with a possible D match to TRBD2 (5 bases). Germline-derived CDR1 and CDR2 are KGHSH and LQKENI. The CDR3 covers 13 residues. Trimming took off 5 bases at V and 4 bases at J, with 10 bases between the two ends. The CDR3, as DNA: TGTGCCAGCTCATCGCCCGGGGCAGATACGCAGTATTTT. Protein product: CASSSPGADTQYF.

The CDR3 reads CASSPSAGAKNIQYF. The CDR3 DNA reads as TGTGCCAGCAGCCCCAGTGCGGGAGCCAAAAACATTCAGTACTTC. This chain connects TRBV11-2 to TRBJ2-4, with D possibly being TRBD2 (5 bases). Germline V gives CDR1 SGHAT, CDR2 FQNNGV. The germline V and J ends were trimmed by 5 bases and 0 bases, with 11 bases remaining between them. The CDR3 covers 15 residues.

The chain recombines TRBV27 with TRBJ2-3; TRBD2 aligns across 11 bases. The V gene's germline CDR1 is MNHEY and CDR2 SMNVEV (reference sequence). With 5 bases clipped from V and 2 bases from J, the junction kept 18 bases outside the gene matches. The CDR3 extends over 20 amino acids. This chain's CDR3 is CASSPYKTRLAGLHTDTQYF. CDR3 DNA: TGTGCCAGCAGTCCCTATAAGACAAGACTAGCGGGGTTGCACACAGATACGCAGTATTTT.